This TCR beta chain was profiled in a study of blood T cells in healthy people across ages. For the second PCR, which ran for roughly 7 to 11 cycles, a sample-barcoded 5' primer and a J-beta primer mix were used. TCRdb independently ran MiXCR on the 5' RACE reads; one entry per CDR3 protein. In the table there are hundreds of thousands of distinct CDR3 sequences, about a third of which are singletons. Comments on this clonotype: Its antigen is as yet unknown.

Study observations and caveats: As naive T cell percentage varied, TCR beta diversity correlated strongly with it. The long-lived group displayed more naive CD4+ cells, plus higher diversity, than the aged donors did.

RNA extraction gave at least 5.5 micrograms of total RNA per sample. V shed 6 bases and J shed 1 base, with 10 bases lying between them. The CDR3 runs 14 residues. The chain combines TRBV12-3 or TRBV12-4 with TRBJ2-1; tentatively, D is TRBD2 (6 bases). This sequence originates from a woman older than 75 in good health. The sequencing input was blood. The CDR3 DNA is TGTGCCAGCAGCTCTAGCGAGTCCTACAATGAGCAGTTCTTC. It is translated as CASSSSESYNEQFF.